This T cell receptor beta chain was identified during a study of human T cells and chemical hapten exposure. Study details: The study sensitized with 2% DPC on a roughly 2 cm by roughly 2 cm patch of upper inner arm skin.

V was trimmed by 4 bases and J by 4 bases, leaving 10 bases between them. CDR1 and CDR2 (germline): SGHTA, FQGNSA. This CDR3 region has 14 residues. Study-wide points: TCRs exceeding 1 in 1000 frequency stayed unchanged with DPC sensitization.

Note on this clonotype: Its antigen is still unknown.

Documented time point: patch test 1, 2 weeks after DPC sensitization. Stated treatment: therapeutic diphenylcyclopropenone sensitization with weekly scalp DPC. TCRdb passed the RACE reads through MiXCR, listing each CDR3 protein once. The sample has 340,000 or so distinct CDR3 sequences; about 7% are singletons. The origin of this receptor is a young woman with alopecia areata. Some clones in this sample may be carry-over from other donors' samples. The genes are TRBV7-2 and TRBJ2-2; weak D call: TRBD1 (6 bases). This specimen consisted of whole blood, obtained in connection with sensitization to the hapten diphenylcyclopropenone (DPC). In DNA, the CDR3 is TGTGCCAGCAGCTCGGACAGATTCACCGGGGAGCTGTTTTTT. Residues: CASSSDRFTGELFF.